The sequence of this T cell receptor beta chain was determined in a study of lymphopenia after photon versus proton radiotherapy. The study's findings and limits: Proton therapy kept repertoires fairly stable, unlike photons, which gained effector/memory cells. After lymphocyte nadir, photon-treated repertoires showed oligoclonal expansion, especially CD8+ Temra. Post-nadir TCR diversity decline inversely tracked overall survival among those who died. Authors raise, but do not show, better survival with proton therapy.

Clones were read by immunoSEQ multiplex PCR, and TCRdb kept only the in-frame ones, dropping some. The sample contains approximately 170,000 clones, about nine tenths of which appear only once. This clone was observed a handful of times. The antigen remains unidentified. Deletions cut 4 bases from V and 1 base from J, with 15 bases between. This CDR3 region has 15 residues. Germline CDR1 SGHRS, CDR2 YFSETQ. Sample: peripheral blood, taken from a patient treated with photon-based radiotherapy. This chain connects TRBV5-1 to TRBJ2-7; D is possibly TRBD2 (5 bases). This clonotype originated in a man over 45 with gastric cancer. The CDR3 DNA is TGCGCCAGCAGCCCGGGGTATCAGGTTTCCTACGAGCAGTACTTC. It yields the protein CASSPGYQVSYEQYF.